The sequence of this T cell receptor beta chain was determined in a study of T cell repertoires in cytomegalovirus infection. Across the study: HLA-C-restricted CMV epitopes, recently identified, and well-studied HLA-B-restricted ones were used by the study. The public TCR beta signatures pointed to both CMV infection and matching HLA type.

This clonotype was counted many times. Its cognate antigen is unknown. Via MiXCR, TCRdb re-called the reads, giving one row per CDR3 protein. The table records more than 110,000 distinct CDR3 sequences, over 30% of them present only once. This TCR came from a human donor in good health (CMV status not recorded). Some clones in this sample may be carry-over from other donors' samples. Specimen: CD8+ T cells from cultured PBMCs, collected from culture after CMV antigen stimulation.

CDR3 DNA sequence: TGCGCCAGCAGCCAAGAGGGAGGACAGAGTCTTGGCTACACCTTC. It is translated as CASSQEGGQSLGYTF. This chain uses TRBV4-1 with TRBJ1-2; D possibly corresponds to TRBD1 (6 bases). Trimming cost V 0 bases and J 7 bases, with 15 bases left between them. Germline V gene data show CDR1 as MGHRA and CDR2 as YSYEKL. The CDR3 extends over 15 amino acids.